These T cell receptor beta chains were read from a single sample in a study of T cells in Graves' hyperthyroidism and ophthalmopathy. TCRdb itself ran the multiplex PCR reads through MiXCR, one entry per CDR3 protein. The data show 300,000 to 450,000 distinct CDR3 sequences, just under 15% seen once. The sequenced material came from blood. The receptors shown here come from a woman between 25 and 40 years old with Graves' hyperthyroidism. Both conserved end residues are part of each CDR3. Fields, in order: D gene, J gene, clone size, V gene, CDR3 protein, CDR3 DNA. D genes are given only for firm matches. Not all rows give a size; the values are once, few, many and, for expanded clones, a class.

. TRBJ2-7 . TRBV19 CASSRPGPYEQYF TGTGCCAGTAGTCGACCGGGGCCCTACGAGCAGTACTTC
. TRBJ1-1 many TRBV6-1 CASTQDAVGEAFF TGTGCCAGCACCCAGGACGCGGTGGGAGAAGCTTTCTTT
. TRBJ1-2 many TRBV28 CASSLAGPYGYTF TGTGCCAGCAGTTTGGCAGGGCCCTATGGCTACACCTTC
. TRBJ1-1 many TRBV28 CATRVGTEAFF TGTGCCACCCGTGTGGGCACTGAAGCTTTCTTT
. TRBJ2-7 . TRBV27 CASSFLRGGEQYF TGTGCCAGCAGTTTCCTCAGGGGAGGCGAGCAGTACTTC
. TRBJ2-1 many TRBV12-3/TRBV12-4 CASRPGGFYNEQFF TGTGCCAGCAGACCTGGCGGGTTCTACAATGAGCAGTTCTTC
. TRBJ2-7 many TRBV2 CASEGLPAYEQYF TGTGCCAGCGAGGGACTCCCGGCCTACGAGCAGTACTTC
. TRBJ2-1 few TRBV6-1 CASSDREEGSEQFF TGTGCCAGCAGTGACCGAGAAGAGGGCAGTGAGCAGTTCTTC
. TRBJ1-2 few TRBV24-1 CATSDRTAYYGYTF TGTGCCACCAGTGATCGAACAGCCTACTATGGCTACACCTTC
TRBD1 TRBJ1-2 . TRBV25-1 CASSETPGQGTNYGYTF TGTGCCAGCAGTGAAACGCCGGGACAGGGGACTAACTATGGCTACACCTTC
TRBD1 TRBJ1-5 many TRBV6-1 CASRGPSYRGSSNQPQHF TGTGCCAGCAGGGGCCCATCTTACAGGGGAAGTAGCAATCAGCCCCAGCATTTT
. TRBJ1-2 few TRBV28 CASSIDRGYTF TGTGCCAGCAGCATAGACAGAGGCTACACCTTC
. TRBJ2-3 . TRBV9 CASSVVETHSTDTQYF TGTGCCAGCAGCGTAGTGGAGACTCACAGCACAGATACGCAGTATTTT
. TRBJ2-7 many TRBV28 CASSTPAGDYEQYF TGTGCCAGCAGCACCCCGGCTGGGGACTACGAGCAGTACTTC
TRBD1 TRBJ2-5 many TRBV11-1 CASSSAGTGFRETQYF TGTGCCAGCAGCTCAGCCGGGACAGGGTTCAGAGAGACCCAGTACTTC
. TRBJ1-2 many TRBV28 CASSPETELWHYGYTF TGTGCCAGCAGTCCGGAGACAGAATTGTGGCACTATGGCTACACCTTC
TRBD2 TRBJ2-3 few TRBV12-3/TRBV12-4 CASSLRTSGTDTQYF TGTGCCAGCAGCCTCAGGACTAGCGGCACAGATACGCAGTATTTT
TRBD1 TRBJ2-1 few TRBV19 CASSPADREEGEQFF TGTGCCAGTAGTCCAGCGGACAGGGAAGAGGGTGAGCAGTTCTTC
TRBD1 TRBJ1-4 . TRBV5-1 CASSSGTGVEKLFF TGCGCCAGCAGCTCTGGTACAGGGGTTGAAAAACTGTTTTTT
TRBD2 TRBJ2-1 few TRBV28 CASTLPRLAGGDEQFF TGTGCCAGCACCCTCCCGCGACTAGCGGGAGGAGATGAGCAGTTCTTC
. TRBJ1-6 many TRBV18 CASSPSAGTPSSPLHF TGTGCCAGCTCACCCTCCGCCGGGACACCTAGTTCACCCCTCCACTTT
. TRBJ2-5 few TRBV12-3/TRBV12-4 CASSDPRGGETQYF TGTGCCAGCAGCGACCCCAGGGGTGGAGAGACCCAGTACTTC
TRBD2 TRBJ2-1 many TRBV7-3 CASSPPEGGSSYNEQFF TGTGCCAGCAGTCCCCCGGAGGGCGGGAGCTCCTACAATGAGCAGTTCTTC
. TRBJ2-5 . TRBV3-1 CASSLWRTTSEETQYF TGTGCCAGCAGTCTATGGAGGACTACCTCCGAAGAGACCCAGTACTTC
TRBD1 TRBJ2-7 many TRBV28 CASSLWDRGGGYEQYF TGTGCCAGCAGTTTATGGGACAGGGGAGGTGGTTACGAGCAGTACTTC
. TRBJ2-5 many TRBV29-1 CSVVVTRGVRETQYF TGCAGCGTTGTAGTGACCCGGGGAGTCCGGGAGACCCAGTACTTC
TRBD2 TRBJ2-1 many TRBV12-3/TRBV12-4 CASSFSGYSSYNEQFF TGTGCCAGCAGTTTTAGCGGGTACAGCTCCTACAATGAGCAGTTCTTC
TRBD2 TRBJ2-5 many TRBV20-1 CSAKSTSGRRETQYF TGCAGTGCTAAGTCGACTAGCGGGAGGAGGGAGACCCAGTACTTC
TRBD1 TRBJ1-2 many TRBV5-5 CASSLNFRFRDSYGYTF TGTGCCAGCAGCTTGAATTTTCGTTTCCGGGACAGCTATGGCTACACCTTC
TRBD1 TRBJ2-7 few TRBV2 CASSEALGPTGERSLVYEQYF TGTGCCAGCAGTGAAGCTCTTGGGCCGACAGGGGAGAGATCATTAGTCTACGAGCAGTACTTC
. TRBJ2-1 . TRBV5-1 CASSGLGATGRNEQFF TGCGCCAGCAGCGGGCTTGGCGCGACAGGGAGGAATGAGCAGTTCTTC
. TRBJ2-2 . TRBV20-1 CSARAQRQRTNTGELFF TGCAGTGCTAGAGCTCAGCGACAGCGAACAAACACCGGGGAGCTGTTTTTT
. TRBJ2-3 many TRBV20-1 CSVRITDTQYF TGCAGTGTGCGGATCACAGATACGCAGTATTTT
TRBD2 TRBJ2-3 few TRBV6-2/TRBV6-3 CASTEGGTDTQYF TGTGCCAGCACGGAGGGAGGGACAGATACGCAGTATTTT
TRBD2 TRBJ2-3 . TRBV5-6 CASSSPGLVRTQYF TGTGCCAGCAGCTCCCCCGGACTAGTCAGGACGCAGTATTTT
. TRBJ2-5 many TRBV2 CASRPATGPQETQYF TGTGCCAGCAGGCCCGCCACAGGGCCGCAAGAGACCCAGTACTTC
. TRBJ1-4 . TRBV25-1 CASGRGGRVNEKLFF TGTGCCAGCGGGCGGGGTGGCCGGGTTAATGAAAAACTGTTTTTT
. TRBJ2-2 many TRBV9 CASSVGPVNTGELFF TGTGCCAGCAGCGTAGGTCCGGTGAACACCGGGGAGCTGTTTTTT
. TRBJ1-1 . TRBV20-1 CSANRGVNTEAFF TGCAGTGCTAACCGGGGGGTGAACACTGAAGCTTTCTTT
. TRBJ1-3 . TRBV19 CASIPQGTRNTIYF TGTGCCAGTATCCCCCAGGGGACCCGGAACACCATATATTTT
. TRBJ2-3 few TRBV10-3 CAISDFPGTTPTDTQYF TGTGCCATCAGTGATTTTCCGGGAACAACACCCACAGATACGCAGTATTTT
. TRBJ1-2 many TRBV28 CASSATQTNYGYTF TGTGCCAGCAGTGCCACACAGACTAACTATGGCTACACCTTC
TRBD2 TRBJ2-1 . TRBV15 CATSRGSGSWNEQFF TGTGCCACCAGCAGGGGTAGCGGGAGTTGGAATGAGCAGTTCTTC
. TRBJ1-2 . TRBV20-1 CSARGGPYGYTF TGCAGTGCCCGGGGGGGCCCCTATGGCTACACCTTC
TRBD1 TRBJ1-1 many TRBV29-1 CSVPGQANTEAFF TGCAGCGTCCCAGGACAGGCGAACACTGAAGCTTTCTTT
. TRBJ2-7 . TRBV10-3 CAISEAISYEQYF TGTGCCATCAGTGAGGCTATTTCCTACGAGCAGTACTTC
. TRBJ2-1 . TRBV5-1 CASSFGREYNEQFF TGCGCCAGCAGCTTCGGGCGGGAATACAATGAGCAGTTCTTC
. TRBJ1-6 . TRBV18 CASSPQAADNSPLHF TGTGCCAGCTCACCCCAGGCCGCGGATAATTCACCCCTCCACTTT
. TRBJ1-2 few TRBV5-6 CASSQISVYYGYTF TGTGCCAGCAGCCAAATCTCGGTTTACTATGGCTACACCTTC
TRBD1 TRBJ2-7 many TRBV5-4 CASSPGTGGVDEQYF TGTGCCAGCAGCCCAGGGACAGGGGGAGTGGACGAGCAGTACTTC
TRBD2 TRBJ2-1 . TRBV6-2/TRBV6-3 CASSFLAGVFNEQFF TGTGCCAGCAGTTTTCTAGCGGGAGTTTTCAATGAGCAGTTCTTC
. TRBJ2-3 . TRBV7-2 CASSLGQLTGTQYF TGTGCCAGCAGCTTAGGACAGCTCACAGGTACGCAGTATTTT
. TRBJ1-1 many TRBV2 CASRDTEAFF TGTGCCAGCAGGGACACTGAAGCTTTCTTT
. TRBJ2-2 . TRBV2 CASSEVGTSNTGELFF TGTGCCAGCAGTGAGGTGGGGACGTCAAACACCGGGGAGCTGTTTTTT
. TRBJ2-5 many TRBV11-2 CASSLDFGVQETQYF TGTGCCAGCAGCTTAGATTTCGGGGTCCAAGAGACCCAGTACTTC
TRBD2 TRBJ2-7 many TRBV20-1 CSALSGSGGLIYEQYF TGCAGTGCTCTTTCTGGCAGCGGGGGACTAATCTACGAGCAGTACTTC
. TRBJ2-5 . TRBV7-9 CASSFEWSQYF TGTGCAAGCAGCTTCGAGTGGTCCCAGTACTTC